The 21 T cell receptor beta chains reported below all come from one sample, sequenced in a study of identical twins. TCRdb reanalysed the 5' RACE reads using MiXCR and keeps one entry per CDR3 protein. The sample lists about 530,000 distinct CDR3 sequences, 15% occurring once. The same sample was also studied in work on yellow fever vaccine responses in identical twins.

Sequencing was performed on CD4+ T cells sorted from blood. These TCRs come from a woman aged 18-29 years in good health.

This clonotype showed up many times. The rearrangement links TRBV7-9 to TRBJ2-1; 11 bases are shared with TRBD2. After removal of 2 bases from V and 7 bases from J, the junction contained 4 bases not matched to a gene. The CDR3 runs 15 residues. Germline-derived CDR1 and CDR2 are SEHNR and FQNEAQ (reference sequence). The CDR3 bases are TGTGCCAGCAGCTTAACTAGCGGGAGCTGGAATGAGCAGTTCTTC. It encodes CASSLTSGSWNEQFF.

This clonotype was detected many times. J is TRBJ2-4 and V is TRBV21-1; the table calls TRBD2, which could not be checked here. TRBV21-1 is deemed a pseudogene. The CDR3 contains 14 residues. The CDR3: CASSCRAPMNIQYF. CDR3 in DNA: TGTGCCAGCAGCTGTAGGGCCCCTATGAACATTCAGTACTTC.

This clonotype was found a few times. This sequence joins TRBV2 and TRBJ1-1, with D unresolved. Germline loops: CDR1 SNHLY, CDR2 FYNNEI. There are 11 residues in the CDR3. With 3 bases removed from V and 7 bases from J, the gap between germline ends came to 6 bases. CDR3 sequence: CASSEDLEAFF. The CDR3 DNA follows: TGTGCCAGCAGTGAGGACCTTGAAGCTTTCTTT. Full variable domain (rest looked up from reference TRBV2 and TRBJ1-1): EPEVTQTPSHQVTQMGQEVILRCVPISNHLYFYWYRQILGQKVEFLVSFYNNEISEKSEIFDDQFSVERPDGSNFTLKIRSTKLEDSAMYFCASSEDLEAFFGQGTRLTVV.

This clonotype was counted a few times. CDR3: CASSYTRTSGNTGELFF. Here the CDR3 DNA reads TGTGCCAGCAGTTACACCCGGACTAGCGGTAACACCGGGGAGCTGTTTTTT. This chain connects TRBV6-5 to TRBJ2-2, with 10 positions matching TRBD2. Trimming removed 2 bases from V and 2 bases from J; junction bases left unmatched: 5. In germline, CDR1 is MNHEY, CDR2 SVGAGI. CDR3 length: 17 residues.

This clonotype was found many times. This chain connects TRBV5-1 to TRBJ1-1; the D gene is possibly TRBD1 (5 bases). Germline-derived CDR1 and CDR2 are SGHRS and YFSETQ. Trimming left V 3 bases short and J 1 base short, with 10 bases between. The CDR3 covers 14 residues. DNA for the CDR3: TGCGCCAGCAGCTGGGACGGAACGAACACTGAAGCTTTCTTT. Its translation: CASSWDGTNTEAFF.

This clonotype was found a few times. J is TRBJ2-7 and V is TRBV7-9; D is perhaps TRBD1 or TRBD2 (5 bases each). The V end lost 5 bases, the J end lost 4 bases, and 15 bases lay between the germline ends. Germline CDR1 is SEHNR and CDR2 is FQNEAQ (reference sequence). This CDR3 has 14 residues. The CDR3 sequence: CASSPVGRRYEQYF. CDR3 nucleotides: TGTGCCAGCAGCCCGGTGGGACGTAGGTACGAGCAGTACTTC.

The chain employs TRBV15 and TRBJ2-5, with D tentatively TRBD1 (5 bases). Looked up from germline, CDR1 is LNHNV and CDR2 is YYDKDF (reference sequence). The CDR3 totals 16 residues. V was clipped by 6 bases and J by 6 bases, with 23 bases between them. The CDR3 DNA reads TGTGCCACCAGGCCACTTACCCGGGTAGGGGCACAGACCCAGTACTTC. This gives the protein CATRPLTRVGAQTQYF. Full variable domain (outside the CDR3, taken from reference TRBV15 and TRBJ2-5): DAMVIQNPRYQVTQFGKPVTLSCSQTLNHNVMYWYQQKSSQAPKLLFHYYDKDFNNEADTPDNFQSRRPNTSFCFLDIRSPGLGDTAMYLCATRPLTRVGAQTQYFGPGTRLLVL.

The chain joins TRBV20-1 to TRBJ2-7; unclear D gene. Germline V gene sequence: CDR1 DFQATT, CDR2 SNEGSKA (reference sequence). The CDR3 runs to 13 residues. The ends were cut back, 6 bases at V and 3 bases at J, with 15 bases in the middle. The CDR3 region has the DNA TGCAGTGCCGCCTGGATCTTAGGCTACGAGCAGTACGTC. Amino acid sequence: CSAAWILGYEQYV.

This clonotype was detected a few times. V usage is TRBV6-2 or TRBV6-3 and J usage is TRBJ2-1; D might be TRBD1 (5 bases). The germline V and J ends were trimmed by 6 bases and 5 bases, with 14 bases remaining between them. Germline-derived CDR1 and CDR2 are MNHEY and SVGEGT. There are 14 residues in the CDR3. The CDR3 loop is CASRHPSTDNEQFF. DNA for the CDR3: TGTGCCAGCAGACACCCCTCGACAGACAATGAGCAGTTCTTC.

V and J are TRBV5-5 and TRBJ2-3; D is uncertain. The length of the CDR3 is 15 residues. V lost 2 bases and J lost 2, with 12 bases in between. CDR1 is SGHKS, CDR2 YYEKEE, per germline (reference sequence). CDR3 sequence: CASSFLDGYTDTQYF. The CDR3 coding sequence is TGTGCCAGCAGCTTTTTAGACGGCTACACAGATACGCAGTATTTT.

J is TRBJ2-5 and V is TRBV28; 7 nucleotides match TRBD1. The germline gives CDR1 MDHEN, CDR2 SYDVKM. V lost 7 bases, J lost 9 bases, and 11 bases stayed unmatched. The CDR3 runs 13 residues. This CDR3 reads CASTAGDRPSQYF. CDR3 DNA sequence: TGTGCCAGCACAGCCGGGGACAGACCTTCCCAGTACTTC.

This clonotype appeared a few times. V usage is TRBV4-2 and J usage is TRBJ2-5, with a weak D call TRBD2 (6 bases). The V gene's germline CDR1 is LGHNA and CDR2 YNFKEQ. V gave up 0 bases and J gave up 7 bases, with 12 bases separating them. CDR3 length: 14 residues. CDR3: CASSQDTGGMTQYF. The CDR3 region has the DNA TGTGCCAGCAGCCAAGATACAGGCGGGATGACCCAGTACTTC.

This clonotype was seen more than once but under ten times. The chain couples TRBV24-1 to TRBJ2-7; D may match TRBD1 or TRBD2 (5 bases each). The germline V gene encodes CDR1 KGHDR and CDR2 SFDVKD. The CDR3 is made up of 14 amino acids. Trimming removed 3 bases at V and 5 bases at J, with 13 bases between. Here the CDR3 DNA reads TGTGCCACCAGTGATGGGGGACCGCCGGACGAGCAGTACTTC. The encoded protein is CATSDGGPPDEQYF.

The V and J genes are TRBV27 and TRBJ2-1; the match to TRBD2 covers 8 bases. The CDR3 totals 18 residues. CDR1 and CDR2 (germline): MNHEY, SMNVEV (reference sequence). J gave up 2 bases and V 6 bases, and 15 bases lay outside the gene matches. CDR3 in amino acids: CASSPAGGEDSAYNEQFF. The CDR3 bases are TGTGCCAGCAGCCCTGCGGGGGGAGAGGACTCCGCCTACAATGAGCAGTTCTTC.

The CDR3 loop is CSIRPASGGQETQYF. The CDR3 coding sequence is TGCAGCATCCGACCCGCCAGCGGAGGCCAAGAGACCCAGTACTTC. The V call is TRBV29-1, the J call TRBJ2-5; a weak D match, TRBD2 (5 bases). The CDR3 loop spans 15 amino acids. Germline V gene sequence: CDR1 SQVTM, CDR2 ANQGSEA. Trimming cost V 8 bases and J 1 base, with 20 bases left between them.

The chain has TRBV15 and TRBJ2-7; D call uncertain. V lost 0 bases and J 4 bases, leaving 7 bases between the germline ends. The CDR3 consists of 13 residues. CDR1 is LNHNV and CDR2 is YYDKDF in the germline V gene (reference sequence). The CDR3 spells CATSRDLTYEQYV. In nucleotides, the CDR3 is TGTGCCACCAGCAGAGACCTGACATACGAGCAGTACGTC.

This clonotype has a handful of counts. The CDR3 nucleotides are TGTGCCAGCAGTTTCCCCGCTGCGGGATTCTCCTACGAGCAGTACTTC. This translates into CASSFPAAGFSYEQYF. The chain is built from TRBV28 and TRBJ2-7; D may be TRBD2 (6 bases). Germline values: CDR1 MDHEN, CDR2 SYDVKM. This CDR3 region has 16 residues. V gave up 3 bases and J gave up 0 bases, with 15 bases separating them.

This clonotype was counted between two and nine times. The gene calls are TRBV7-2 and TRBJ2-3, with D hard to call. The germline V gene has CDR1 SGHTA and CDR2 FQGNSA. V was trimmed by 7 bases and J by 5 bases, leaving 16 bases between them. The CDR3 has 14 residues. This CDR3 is CASTRAPYQDTQYF. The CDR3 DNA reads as TGTGCCAGCACCCGAGCCCCGTACCAAGATACGCAGTATTTT.

The CDR3 sequence is CASSYEGGKETQYF. CDR3 coding DNA: TGTGCCAGCAGTTACGAGGGAGGGAAGGAGACCCAGTACTTC. This chain links TRBV27 with TRBJ2-5; 7 bases are a match to TRBD2. This CDR3 has 14 amino acids. Germline V CDR1 and CDR2: MNHEY, SMNVEV (reference sequence). Trimming cost V 4 bases and J 5 bases; bases outside gene matches: 7.

CDR3 DNA: TGTGCCACCAGTGATCACACCCTCGGCGGTGAAAAACTGTTTTTT. Translating gives CATSDHTLGGEKLFF. V is TRBV24-1 and J is TRBJ1-4; D uncertain. The CDR3 consists of 15 residues. Trimming took 3 bases from V and 7 from J, leaving 14 bases between them. The germline V gene has CDR1 KGHDR and CDR2 SFDVKD.

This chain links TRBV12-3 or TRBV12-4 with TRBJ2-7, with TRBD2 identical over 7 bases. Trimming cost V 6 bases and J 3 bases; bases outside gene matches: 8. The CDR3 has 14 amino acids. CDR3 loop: CASSQREKGYEQYF. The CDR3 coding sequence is TGTGCCAGCAGCCAGCGGGAAAAGGGCTACGAGCAGTACTTC.